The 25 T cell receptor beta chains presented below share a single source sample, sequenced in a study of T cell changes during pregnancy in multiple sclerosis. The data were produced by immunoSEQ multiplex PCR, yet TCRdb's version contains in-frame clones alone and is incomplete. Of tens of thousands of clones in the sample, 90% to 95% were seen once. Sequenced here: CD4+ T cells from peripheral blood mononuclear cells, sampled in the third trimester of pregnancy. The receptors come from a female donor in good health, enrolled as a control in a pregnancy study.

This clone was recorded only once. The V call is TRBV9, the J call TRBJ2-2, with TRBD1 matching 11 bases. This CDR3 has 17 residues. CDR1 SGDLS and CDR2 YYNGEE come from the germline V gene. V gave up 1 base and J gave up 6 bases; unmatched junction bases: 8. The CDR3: CASSVRMGTGGAGELFF. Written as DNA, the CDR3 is TGTGCCAGCAGCGTACGAATGGGGACAGGGGGTGCCGGGGAGCTGTTTTTT.

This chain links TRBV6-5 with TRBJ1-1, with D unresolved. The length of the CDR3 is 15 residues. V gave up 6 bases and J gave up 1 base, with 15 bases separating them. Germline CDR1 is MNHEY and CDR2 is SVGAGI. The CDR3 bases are TGTGCCAGCAGGCTCAGCGTTTTGGGGAACACTGAAGCTTTCTTT. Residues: CASRLSVLGNTEAFF.

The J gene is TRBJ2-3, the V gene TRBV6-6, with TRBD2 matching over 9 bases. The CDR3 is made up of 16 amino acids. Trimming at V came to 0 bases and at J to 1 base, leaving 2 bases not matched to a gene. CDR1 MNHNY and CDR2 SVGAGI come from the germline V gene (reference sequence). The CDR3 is CASSYSAGGGTDTQYF. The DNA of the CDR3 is TGTGCCAGCAGTTACTCGGCGGGGGGGGGCACAGATACGCAGTATTTT.

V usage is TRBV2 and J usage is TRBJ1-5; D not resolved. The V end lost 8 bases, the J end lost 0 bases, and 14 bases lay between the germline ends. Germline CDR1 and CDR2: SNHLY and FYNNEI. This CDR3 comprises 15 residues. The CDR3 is CASSEQPFSNQPQHF. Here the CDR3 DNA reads TGTGCCAGCTCAGAACAGCCCTTTAGCAATCAGCCCCAGCATTTT.

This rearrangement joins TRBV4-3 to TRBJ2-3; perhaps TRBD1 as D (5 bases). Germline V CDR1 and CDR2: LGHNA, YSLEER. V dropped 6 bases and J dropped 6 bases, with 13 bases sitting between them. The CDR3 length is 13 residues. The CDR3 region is CASSQRKGDTQYF. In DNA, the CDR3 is TGCGCCAGCAGTCAACGTAAGGGGGATACGCAGTATTTT.

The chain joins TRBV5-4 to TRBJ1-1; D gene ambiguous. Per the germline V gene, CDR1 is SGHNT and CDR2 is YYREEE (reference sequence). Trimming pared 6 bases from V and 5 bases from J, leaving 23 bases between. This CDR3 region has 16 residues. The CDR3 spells CASNHPGEGGRTEAFF. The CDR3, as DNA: TGTGCCAGCAACCACCCGGGAGAGGGAGGGAGAACTGAAGCTTTCTTT.

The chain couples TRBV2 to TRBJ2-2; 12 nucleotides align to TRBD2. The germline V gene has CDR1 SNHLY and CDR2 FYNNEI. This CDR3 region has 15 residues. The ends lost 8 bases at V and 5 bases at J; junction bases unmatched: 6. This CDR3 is CASRLAGGPTGELFF. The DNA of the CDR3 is TGTGCCAGCCGTCTAGCGGGGGGGCCTACCGGGGAGCTGTTTTTT. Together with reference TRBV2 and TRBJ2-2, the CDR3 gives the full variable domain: EPEVTQTPSHQVTQMGQEVILRCVPISNHLYFYWYRQILGQKVEFLVSFYNNEISEKSEIFDDQFSVERPDGSNFTLKIRSTKLEDSAMYFCASRLAGGPTGELFFGEGSRLTVL.

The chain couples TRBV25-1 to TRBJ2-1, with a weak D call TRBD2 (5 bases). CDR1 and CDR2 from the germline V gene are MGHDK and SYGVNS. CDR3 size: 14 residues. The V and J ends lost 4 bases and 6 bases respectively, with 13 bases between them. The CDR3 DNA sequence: TGTGCCAGCAGTGGGCCAAGAGGGCGCAATGAGCAGTTCTTC. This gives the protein CASSGPRGRNEQFF.

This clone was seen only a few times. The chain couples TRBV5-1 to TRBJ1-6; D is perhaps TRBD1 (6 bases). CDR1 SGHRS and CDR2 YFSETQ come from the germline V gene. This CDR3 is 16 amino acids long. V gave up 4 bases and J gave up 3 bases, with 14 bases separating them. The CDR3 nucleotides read TGCGCCAGCAGCGTCGGGACAACACTCTATAATTCACCCCTCCACTTT. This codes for CASSVGTTLYNSPLHF.

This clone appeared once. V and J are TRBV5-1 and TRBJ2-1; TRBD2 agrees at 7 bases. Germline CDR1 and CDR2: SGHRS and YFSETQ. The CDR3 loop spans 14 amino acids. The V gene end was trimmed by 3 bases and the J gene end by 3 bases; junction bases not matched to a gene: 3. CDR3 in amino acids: CASSSGGFYNEQFF. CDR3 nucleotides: TGCGCCAGCAGCTCGGGAGGTTTCTACAATGAGCAGTTCTTC. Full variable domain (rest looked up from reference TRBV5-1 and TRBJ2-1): KAGVTQTPRYLIKTRGQQVTLSCSPISGHRSVSWYQQTPGQGLQFLFEYFSETQRNKGNFPGRFSGRQFSNSRSEMNVSTLELGDSALYLCASSSGGFYNEQFFGPGTRLTVL.

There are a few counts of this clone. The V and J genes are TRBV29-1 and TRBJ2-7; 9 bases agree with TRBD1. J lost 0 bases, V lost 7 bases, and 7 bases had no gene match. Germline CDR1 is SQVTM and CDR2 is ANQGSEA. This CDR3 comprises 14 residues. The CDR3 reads CSAGDRGNSYEQYF. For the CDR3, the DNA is TGCAGCGCTGGAGACAGGGGGAACTCCTACGAGCAGTACTTC.

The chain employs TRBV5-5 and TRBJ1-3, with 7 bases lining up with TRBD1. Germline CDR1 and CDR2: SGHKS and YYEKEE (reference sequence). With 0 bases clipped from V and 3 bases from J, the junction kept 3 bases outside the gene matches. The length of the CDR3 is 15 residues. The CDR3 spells CASSLAGGGGNTIYF. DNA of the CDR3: TGTGCCAGCAGCTTGGCAGGGGGAGGTGGAAACACCATATATTTT.

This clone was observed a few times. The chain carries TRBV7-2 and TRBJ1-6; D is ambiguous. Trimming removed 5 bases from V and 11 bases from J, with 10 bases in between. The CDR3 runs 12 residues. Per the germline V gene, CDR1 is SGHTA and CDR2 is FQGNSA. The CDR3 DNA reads TGTGCCAGCAGCACCCACCCGGCACCCCTCCACTTT. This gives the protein CASSTHPAPLHF. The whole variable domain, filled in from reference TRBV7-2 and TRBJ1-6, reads GAGVSQSPSNKVTEKGKDVELRCDPISGHTALYWYRQSLGQGLEFLIYFQGNSAPDKSGLPSDRFSAERTGGSVSTLTIQRTQQEDSAVYLCASSTHPAPLHFGNGTRLTVT.

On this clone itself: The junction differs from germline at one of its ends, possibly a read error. The CDR3 DNA reads TGTGCCAGCAGTTCTCCACCTCCCGGGGGGCTTCCCTGGTTC. This gives the protein CASSSPPPGGLPWF. The chain recombines TRBV6-6 with TRBJ2-7; TRBD2 is a possible D gene (7 bases). Germline-derived CDR1 and CDR2 are MNHNY and SVGAGI (reference sequence). CDR3 size: 14 residues.

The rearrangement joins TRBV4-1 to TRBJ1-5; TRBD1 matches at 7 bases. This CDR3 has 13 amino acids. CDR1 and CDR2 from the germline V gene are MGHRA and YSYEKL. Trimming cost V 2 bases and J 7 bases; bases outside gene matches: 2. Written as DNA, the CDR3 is TGCGCCAGCAGCCAACAGGGGGGCCAGCCCCAGCATTTT. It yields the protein CASSQQGGQPQHF.

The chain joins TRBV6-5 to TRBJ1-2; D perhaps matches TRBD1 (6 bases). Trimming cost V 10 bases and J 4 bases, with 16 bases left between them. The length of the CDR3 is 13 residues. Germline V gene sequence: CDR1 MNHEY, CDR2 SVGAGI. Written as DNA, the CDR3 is TGTGCCACCGGATCACAGGGTTCCTATGGCTACACCTTC. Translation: CATGSQGSYGYTF.

CDR3 protein: CASSFSGGLPSSTDTQYF. CDR3 sequence (DNA): TGTGCCAGCAGCTTTAGCGGGGGGCTACCTTCTAGCACAGATACGCAGTATTTT. The chain recombines TRBV11-2 with TRBJ2-3, with TRBD2 matching over 10 bases. This CDR3 has 18 amino acids. The germline CDR1 and CDR2 sequences are SGHAT and FQNNGV. Losses at the gene ends were 3 bases for V and 0 bases for J; bases not matched to a gene: 9.

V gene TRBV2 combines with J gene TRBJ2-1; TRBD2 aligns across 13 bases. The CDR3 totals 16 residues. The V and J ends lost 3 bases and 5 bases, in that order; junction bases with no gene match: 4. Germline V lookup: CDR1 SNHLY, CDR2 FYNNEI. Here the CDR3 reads CASSEELAGGNNEQFF. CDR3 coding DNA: TGTGCCAGCAGTGAGGAACTAGCGGGGGGGAACAATGAGCAGTTCTTC.

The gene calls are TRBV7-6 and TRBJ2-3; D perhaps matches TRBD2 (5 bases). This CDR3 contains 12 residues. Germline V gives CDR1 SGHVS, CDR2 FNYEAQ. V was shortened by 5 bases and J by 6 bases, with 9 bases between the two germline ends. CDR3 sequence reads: CASSPRTDTQYF. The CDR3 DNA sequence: TGTGCCAGCAGCCCCCGGACTGATACGCAGTATTTT.

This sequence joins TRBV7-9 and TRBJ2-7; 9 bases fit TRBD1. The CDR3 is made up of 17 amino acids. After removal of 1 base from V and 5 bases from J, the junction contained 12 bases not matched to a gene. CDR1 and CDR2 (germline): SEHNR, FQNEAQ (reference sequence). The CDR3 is CASSLEFLGTGRDEQYF. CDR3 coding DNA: TGTGCCAGCAGCTTAGAGTTCTTAGGGACAGGGAGGGACGAGCAGTACTTC.

CDR3 residues: CASSQSPTDFYGYTF. CDR3 nucleotide sequence: TGCGCCAGCAGCCAGAGCCCGACAGATTTCTATGGCTACACCTTC. The rearrangement joins TRBV4-1 to TRBJ1-2; possibly TRBD1 for D (5 bases). The CDR3 contains 15 residues. V lost 3 bases to trimming and J lost 4 bases, with 15 bases between them. Looked up from germline, CDR1 is MGHRA and CDR2 is YSYEKL.

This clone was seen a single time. The CDR3 sequence is CASSLEIGVFYGYTF. The CDR3 DNA sequence: TGCGCCAGCAGCTTGGAGATAGGGGTTTTCTATGGCTACACCTTC. The chain joins TRBV5-1 to TRBJ1-2; D is possibly TRBD1 (5 bases). In germline, CDR1 is SGHRS, CDR2 YFSETQ. V lost 0 bases to trimming and J lost 4 bases, with 13 bases between them. The CDR3 covers 15 residues. The full variable domain, in which reference TRBV5-1 and TRBJ1-2 provide the parts outside the CDR3, is KAGVTQTPRYLIKTRGQQVTLSCSPISGHRSVSWYQQTPGQGLQFLFEYFSETQRNKGNFPGRFSGRQFSNSRSEMNVSTLELGDSALYLCASSLEIGVFYGYTFGSGTRLTVV.

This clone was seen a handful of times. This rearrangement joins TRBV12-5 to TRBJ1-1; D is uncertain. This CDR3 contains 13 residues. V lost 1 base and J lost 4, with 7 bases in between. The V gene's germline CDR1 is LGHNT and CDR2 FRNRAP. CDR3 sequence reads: CASGLGFSTEAFF. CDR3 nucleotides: TGTGCTAGTGGTTTGGGTTTTAGCACTGAAGCTTTCTTT.

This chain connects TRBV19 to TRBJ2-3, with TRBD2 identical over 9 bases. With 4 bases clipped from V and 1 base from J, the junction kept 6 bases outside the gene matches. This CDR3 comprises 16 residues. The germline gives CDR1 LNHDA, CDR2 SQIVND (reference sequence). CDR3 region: CASSKERGAGTDTQYF. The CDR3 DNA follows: TGTGCCAGTAGTAAGGAGCGGGGGGCGGGCACAGATACGCAGTATTTT.

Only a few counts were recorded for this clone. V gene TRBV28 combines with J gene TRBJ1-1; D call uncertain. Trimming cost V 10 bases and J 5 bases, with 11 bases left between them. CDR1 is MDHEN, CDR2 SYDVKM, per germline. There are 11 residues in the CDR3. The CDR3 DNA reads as TGTGCCACTATTGGGCAAACTGAAGCTTTCTTT. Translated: CATIGQTEAFF.